This is a list of T cell receptor beta chains from one sample in a study of blood T cell repertoires in COVID-19. TCRdb's copy holds only in-frame clones and misses some; the assay was immunoSEQ multiplex PCR. The sample holds 180,000 or so clones, roughly nine tenths seen once. Sequenced input: peripheral blood. The receptors come from a woman in her sixties or seventies with COVID-19, enrolled during active disease. CDR3s include the opening cysteine and the closing phenylalanine or tryptophan. A D gene is named only where the DNA matches it firmly. For some rows the clone size is stated as once, few or many, or as a class when expanded; others skip it.

abundance,d_gene,len,v_gene,j_gene,CDR3nt,CDR3aa
.,.,13,TRBV5-1,TRBJ1-2,TGCGCCAGCAGCCCGACAGCTAACTATGGCTACACCTTC,CASSPTANYGYTF
.,TRBD1,15,TRBV5-5,TRBJ2-7,TGTGCCAGCAGCCCGGACAGGGTTATTTTCTACGAGCAGTACTTC,CASSPDRVIFYEQYF
.,TRBD1,14,TRBV27,TRBJ2-7,TGTGCCAGCAGACCGCCGGGACAGGGGCCTGAGCAGTACTTC,CASRPPGQGPEQYF
.,.,16,TRBV5-1,TRBJ2-5,TGCGCCAGCAGCTTGGCCGCTGGGACAATCCAAGAGACCCAGTACTTC,CASSLAAGTIQETQYF
.,TRBD1,18,TRBV9,TRBJ1-4,TGTGCCAGCACCCTCCGTGCAGGGGGTGTTGGGGCTAATGAAAAACTGTTTTTT,CASTLRAGGVGANEKLFF
once,.,13,TRBV19,TRBJ1-3,TGTGCCAGTACCACGGGAGGAGGAAACACCATATATTTT,CASTTGGGNTIYF
once,.,17,TRBV4-3,TRBJ1-4,TGCGCCAGCAGCCAAGATCTCCCAGGCAGGTTTAATGAAAAACTGTTTTTT,CASSQDLPGRFNEKLFF
.,TRBD2,15,TRBV11-3,TRBJ2-2,TGTGCCAGCAGCTACCTAGCGGGAGGAACCGGGGAGCTGTTTTTT,CASSYLAGGTGELFF
once,.,13,TRBV5-4,TRBJ2-5,TGTGCCAGCAGCTTGGAAGCGGCCGAGACCCAGTACTTC,CASSLEAAETQYF
once,TRBD2,16,TRBV18,TRBJ2-2,TGTGCCAGCTCGCCACGAACTAGCGGGGTCACCGGGGAGCTGTTTTTT,CASSPRTSGVTGELFF
.,TRBD1,14,TRBV5-1,TRBJ1-1,TGCGCCAGCAGCTTTCGCACAGGGGATTTTGAAGCTTTCTTT,CASSFRTGDFEAFF
once,TRBD2,16,TRBV27,TRBJ2-7,TGTGCCAGCAGTTCGGGGAGGGTTTCTCTTTATCCCGAGCAGTACTTC,CASSSGRVSLYPEQYF
.,TRBD2,12,TRBV13,TRBJ2-7,TGTGCCAGCAGCTTGGGAGGGTACGAGCAGTACTTC,CASSLGGYEQYF
few,TRBD2,16,TRBV27,TRBJ2-7,TGTGCCAGCAGTTTCTCGGGACTAGCGGGACCCTACGAGCAGTACTTC,CASSFSGLAGPYEQYF
.,.,10,TRBV6-5,TRBJ1-1,TGTGCCAGCAGTAGGGGGACAGCTTTCTTT,CASSRGTAFF
.,TRBD1,15,TRBV24-1,TRBJ1-2,TGTGCCACCAGTGATCCCGACAGGGAGAACTATGGCTACACCTTC,CATSDPDRENYGYTF
.,.,14,TRBV7-9,TRBJ1-4,TGTGCCAGCAGCTTAGGAGCTGGTGTTGAAAAACTGTTTTTT,CASSLGAGVEKLFF
.,TRBD2,15,TRBV6-5,TRBJ2-3,TGTGCCAGCAGGGGACTAGCGGGACGAACAGATACGCAGTATTTT,CASRGLAGRTDTQYF
.,TRBD1,17,TRBV6-6,TRBJ1-3,TGTGCCAGCAGGCGACAGGGGAGGGGATTCTCTGGAAACACCATATATTTT,CASRRQGRGFSGNTIYF
.,TRBD1,15,TRBV19,TRBJ2-5,TGTGCCAGTAGTCCCGGCAGGGGGCGCTGGGAGACCCAGTACTTC,CASSPGRGRWETQYF